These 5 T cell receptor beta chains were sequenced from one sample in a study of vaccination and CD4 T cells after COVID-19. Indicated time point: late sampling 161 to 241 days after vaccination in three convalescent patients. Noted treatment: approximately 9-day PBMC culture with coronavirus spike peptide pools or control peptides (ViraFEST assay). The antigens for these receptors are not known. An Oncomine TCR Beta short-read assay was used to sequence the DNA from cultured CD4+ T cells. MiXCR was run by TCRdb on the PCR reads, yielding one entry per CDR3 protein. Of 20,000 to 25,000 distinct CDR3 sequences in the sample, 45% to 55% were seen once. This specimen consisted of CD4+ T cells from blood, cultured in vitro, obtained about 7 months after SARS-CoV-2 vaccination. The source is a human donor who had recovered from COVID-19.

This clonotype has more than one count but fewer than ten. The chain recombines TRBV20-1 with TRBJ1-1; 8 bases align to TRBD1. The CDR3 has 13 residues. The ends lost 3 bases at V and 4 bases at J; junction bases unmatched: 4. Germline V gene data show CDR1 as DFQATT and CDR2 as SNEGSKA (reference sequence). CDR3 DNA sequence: TGCAGTGCTAGTCGGACAGGGATCACTGAAGCTTTCTTT. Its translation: CSASRTGITEAFF.

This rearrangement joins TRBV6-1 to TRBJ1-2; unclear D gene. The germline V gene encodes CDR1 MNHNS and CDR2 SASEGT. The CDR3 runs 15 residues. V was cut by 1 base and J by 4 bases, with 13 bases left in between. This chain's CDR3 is CASSEGVVSGYGYTF. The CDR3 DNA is TGTGCCAGCAGTGAAGGGGTAGTTTCGGGCTATGGCTACACCTTC.

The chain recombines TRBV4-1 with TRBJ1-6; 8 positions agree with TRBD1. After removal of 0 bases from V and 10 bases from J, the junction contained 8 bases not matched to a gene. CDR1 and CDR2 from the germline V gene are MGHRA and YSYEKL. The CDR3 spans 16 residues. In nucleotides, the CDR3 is TGCGCCAGCAGCCAAGATCTGGACAGGGAGGTATCACCCCTCCACTTT. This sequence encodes CASSQDLDREVSPLHF.

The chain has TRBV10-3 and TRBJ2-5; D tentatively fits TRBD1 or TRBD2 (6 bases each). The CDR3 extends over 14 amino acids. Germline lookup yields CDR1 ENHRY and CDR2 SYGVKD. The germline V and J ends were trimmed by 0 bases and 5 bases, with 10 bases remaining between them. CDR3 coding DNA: TGTGCCATCAGTGAGTCCGGGGGCAGGGAGACCCAGTACTTC. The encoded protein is CAISESGGRETQYF.

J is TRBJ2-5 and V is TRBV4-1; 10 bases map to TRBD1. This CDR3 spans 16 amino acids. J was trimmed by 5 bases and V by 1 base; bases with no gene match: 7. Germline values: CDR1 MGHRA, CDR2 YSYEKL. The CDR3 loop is CASSQVPGQGWETQYF. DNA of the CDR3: TGCGCCAGCAGCCAAGTTCCGGGACAGGGGTGGGAGACCCAGTACTTC.